Below, one TCR beta chain is given with its context. Antigen specificity is unknown. These data come from a study of cytomegalovirus exposure and HLA in healthy donors. Study background: Out of about 180 million T cells, an earlier analysis found roughly 110 million unique TCR beta sequences in total.

Study-wide results and caveats: TCR sequences were mostly rare, though some public TCRs occurred in many donors. A later analysis linked a missense DCLRE1C variant to TCR beta V- and J-gene trimming.

The length of the CDR3 is 16 residues. With 1 base removed from V and 2 bases from J, the gap between germline ends came to 12 bases. The germline V gene has CDR1 MNHEY and CDR2 SVGAGI. The PCR ran on 60 Vbeta and 13 Jbeta primers. Method: immunoSEQ multiplex PCR; TCRdb's copy keeps in-frame clones and lacks some. The sample carries fewer than 40,000 clones, about nine tenths recorded once. The source is a woman in her 40s in good health and CMV-seropositive. V usage is TRBV6-5 and J usage is TRBJ1-3, with a possible D match to TRBD1 (5 bases). The sample was PBMCs. CDR3 amino acids: CASSYWGGVPGNTIYF. Here the CDR3 DNA reads TGTGCCAGCAGTTACTGGGGGGGGGTTCCTGGAAACACCATATATTTT.